The rows below give T cell receptor beta chains drawn from one sample of a study of spatial heterogeneity in lung cancer. Via MiXCR, TCRdb re-called the 5' RACE reads, giving one row per CDR3 protein. The sample comprises 1,000 to 1,500 distinct CDR3 sequences, 25% to 35% of which are singletons, and 25% to 35% rests with the top ten. Specimen: PBMCs, collected at follow-up. The origin of the receptors is a male donor with early-stage non-small cell lung cancer. Each CDR3 is given with its conserved first and last residue. A D gene is named only where the DNA matches it firmly. Some rows have no size entry. The others give once, few or many, or a class for an expanded clone.

v_gene,d_gene,j_gene,abundance,len,CDR3nt,CDR3aa
TRBV23-1,TRBD1,TRBJ2-2,medium-sized,16,TGCGCCAGCAGTCACACCGGGACAGGGACCACCGGGGAGCTGTTTTTT,CASSHTGTGTTGELFF
TRBV11-2,TRBD2,TRBJ2-1,-,15,TGTGCCAGCAGCTCGGGACTAGAGGCGGGCAATGAGCAGTTCTTC,CASSSGLEAGNEQFF
TRBV7-2,TRBD2,TRBJ2-5,few,17,TGTGCCAGCAGCTTACGGGGAGGGCCAAGGGGCCAAGAGACCCAGTACTTC,CASSLRGGPRGQETQYF
TRBV20-1,-,TRBJ2-3,once,13,TGCAGTGCTAGAACGGGGCCTGGGGATACGCAGTATTTT,CSARTGPGDTQYF
TRBV20-1,-,TRBJ1-3,large,10,TGCAGTGCCTTCCGGGGCACCATATATTTT,CSAFRGTIYF
TRBV7-2,-,TRBJ2-7,-,12,TGTGCCAGCAGCAGCCGCTCCTACGAGCAGTACTTC,CASSSRSYEQYF
TRBV18,-,TRBJ2-2,-,16,TGTGCCAGCTCCGGGACCGGCTACGATAACACCGGGGAGCTGTTTTTT,CASSGTGYDNTGELFF
TRBV28,-,TRBJ2-6,many,14,TGTGCCAGCAGTCAATTATCTGGGGCCAACGTCCTGACTTTC,CASSQLSGANVLTF
TRBV7-9,-,TRBJ1-1,many,12,TGTGCCAGCAGCTTAGTTTCGACTGAAGCTTTCTTT,CASSLVSTEAFF
TRBV5-4,-,TRBJ2-1,large,15,TGTGCCAGCAGCCCTAGTCGCCGGGACGGCAATGAGCAGTTCTTC,CASSPSRRDGNEQFF
TRBV10-3,-,TRBJ2-5,medium-sized,12,TGTGCCATCAGTGAGCCTGACCGGATCCAGTACTTC,CAISEPDRIQYF
TRBV6-6,-,TRBJ2-7,-,13,TGTGCCAGCAGTTTGTTTTACGGGGGCGAGCAGTACTTC,CASSLFYGGEQYF
TRBV10-3,-,TRBJ2-5,large,13,TGTGCCATCAGTGCGGGGACTCAGGAGACCCAGTACTTC,CAISAGTQETQYF
TRBV5-1,TRBD2,TRBJ2-1,-,15,TGCGCCAGCACCAAGACTAGCGGGGGATACAATGAGCAGTTCTTC,CASTKTSGGYNEQFF
TRBV20-1,-,TRBJ1-1,-,13,TGCAGTGCCCAAAAGACAGGGAACACTGAAGCTTTCTTT,CSAQKTGNTEAFF
TRBV28,-,TRBJ2-3,-,12,TGTGCCAGCAGTTTAAGGCTTGCTACGCAGTATTTT,CASSLRLATQYF
TRBV5-1,TRBD2,TRBJ2-3,-,16,TGCGCCAGCAGCTGGACTAGCGGGAGCCGGTCAGATACGCAGTATTTT,CASSWTSGSRSDTQYF
TRBV6-1,-,TRBJ1-1,many,14,TGTGCCAGCAGTGAAGAAGGCAGATACACTGAAGCTTTCTTT,CASSEEGRYTEAFF
TRBV18,-,TRBJ1-4,-,15,TGTGCCAGCTCACCACTGGACAGCCTCAATGAAAAACTGTTTTTT,CASSPLDSLNEKLFF
TRBV19,-,TRBJ2-3,-,12,TGTGCCAGTAGTACCCGCACAGATACGCAGTATTTT,CASSTRTDTQYF
TRBV7-8,-,TRBJ1-5,-,13,TGTGCCAGCAGTCCGGGACGCGATCAGCCCCAGCATTTT,CASSPGRDQPQHF
TRBV2,-,TRBJ2-2,many,14,TGTGCCAGCACCCCCGGATGGGACACCGGGGAGCTGTTTTTT,CASTPGWDTGELFF
TRBV7-3,-,TRBJ1-1,-,15,TGTGCCAGCAGCCCCTCATGGATCCAGAACACTGAAGCTTTCTTT,CASSPSWIQNTEAFF
TRBV5-5,-,TRBJ1-1,-,12,TGTGCCAGCAGCCCTCCGGGAGGTGAAGCTTTCTTT,CASSPPGGEAFF
TRBV12-3/TRBV12-4,-,TRBJ1-6,few,17,TGTGCCAGCAGTGTACAACAGGTTGGGGGTTTTAATTCACCCCTCCACTTT,CASSVQQVGGFNSPLHF
TRBV4-1,-,TRBJ2-7,many,16,TGCGCCAGCAGCCAATTCCTGGAAGGAACCACCTACGAGCAGTACTTC,CASSQFLEGTTYEQYF
TRBV19,-,TRBJ2-1,-,15,TGTGCCAGTAGGGACAGTTTTAGCTCCTACAATGAGCAGTTCTTC,CASRDSFSSYNEQFF
TRBV7-8,-,TRBJ1-5,large,15,TGTGCCAGCAGCTTAACTTCAGGGCGTAATCAGCCCCAGCATTTT,CASSLTSGRNQPQHF
TRBV7-9,-,TRBJ2-3,-,12,TGTGCCAGCAGCTTACTCTCAGATACGCAGTATTTT,CASSLLSDTQYF
TRBV7-6,-,TRBJ2-7,large,16,TGTGCCAGCAGCTTAGGGGGGCCCGTGACAGTAAATGAGCAGTACTTC,CASSLGGPVTVNEQYF
TRBV18,-,TRBJ2-7,-,11,TGTGCCAGCTCTACAGGGAACGAGCAGTACTTC,CASSTGNEQYF
TRBV7-2,TRBD1,TRBJ2-2,few,16,TGTGCCAGCAGCGCCTCCGGGACAGGACACACCGGGGAGCTGTTTTTT,CASSASGTGHTGELFF
TRBV19,-,TRBJ1-4,few,17,TGTGCCAGTAGGAACCCCCCCGGCAGGGGAGCGTACGAAAAACTGTTTTTT,CASRNPPGRGAYEKLFF
TRBV7-3,-,TRBJ2-2,medium-sized,14,TGTGCAAGCGGTCCGACAGCGAACACCGGGGAGCTTTTTTTT,CASGPTANTGELFF
TRBV4-2,-,TRBJ2-2,medium-sized,17,TGTGCCAGCAGCCAAGCACCTATCGGGGCAAACACCGGGGAGCTGTTTTTT,CASSQAPIGANTGELFF
TRBV12-3/TRBV12-4,-,TRBJ2-3,-,14,TGTGCCAGCAGTTTGGCTAGCGGCACAGATACGCAGTATTTT,CASSLASGTDTQYF
TRBV10-3,-,TRBJ2-7,medium-sized,15,TGTGCCATCAGTGAAGTTGCCCGCGCCTCCTACGAGCAGTACTTC,CAISEVARASYEQYF
TRBV9,-,TRBJ2-7,medium-sized,13,TGTGCCAGCAGCGTAGGGCAGGGGGGCGAGCAGTACTTC,CASSVGQGGEQYF
TRBV19,-,TRBJ2-3,few,12,TGTGCCAGTAGTATCGGCACAGATACGCAGTATTTT,CASSIGTDTQYF
TRBV7-8,-,TRBJ1-5,-,18,TGTGCCAGCAGCCGCGACTTCGGTACAGGGCGGGTCGATCAGCCCCAGCATTTT,CASSRDFGTGRVDQPQHF
TRBV28,-,TRBJ1-3,once,11,TGTGCCAGTGCTACCTACAACACCATATATTTT,CASATYNTIYF
TRBV7-9,TRBD1,TRBJ2-5,large,15,TGTGCCAGCAGCAATAGACAGGGAAGCCAAGAGACCCAGTACTTC,CASSNRQGSQETQYF